A single sample gave rise to the 10 T cell receptor beta chains below, sequenced in a study of T cells in Graves' hyperthyroidism and ophthalmopathy. Using RNA transcripts as the source, TCR beta CDR3 regions were amplified. TCR CDR3 underwent first-round RT-PCR with the HTBI primer set. TCRdb passed the multiplex PCR reads through MiXCR, listing each CDR3 protein once. Of hundreds of thousands of distinct CDR3 sequences listed, more than 45% are singletons. Sequences were obtained from peripheral blood or thyroid tissue (not recorded which). These receptors all come from a woman between 18 and 29 years old with Graves' hyperthyroidism.

This clonotype appeared a few times. This chain joins TRBV19 and TRBJ1-2; D possibly corresponds to TRBD1 (6 bases). This CDR3 spans 15 amino acids. Germline V gene sequence: CDR1 LNHDA, CDR2 SQIVND (reference sequence). The V end was cut by 4 bases, the J end by 2 bases, with 14 bases between. CDR3 sequence: CASSTSATGNYGYTF. In DNA form, the CDR3 reads TGTGCCAGTAGTACATCCGCGACAGGAAACTATGGCTACACCTTC.

This sequence joins TRBV24-1 and TRBJ2-1; 7 bases match TRBD2. Unmatched junction bases numbered 4, after V lost 3 bases and J lost 6 bases. Germline values: CDR1 KGHDR, CDR2 SFDVKD. The length of the CDR3 is 14 residues. CDR3 region: CATSDVGLVNEQFF. CDR3 bases: TGTGCCACCAGTGATGTCGGACTAGTCAATGAGCAGTTCTTC.

Comments on this clonotype: One end of the junction varies from germline; a read error may be responsible. The chain uses TRBV20-1 and TRBJ2-7; TRBD2 aligns across 9 bases. This CDR3 has 14 amino acids. Germline CDR1 DFQATT, CDR2 SNEGSKA (reference sequence). CDR3 in DNA: TGCAGTGCTAGATCAGCGGGAGGCGTCGACGACCAGTACTTC. It specifies CSARSAGGVDDQYF.

CDR3 nucleotides: TGTGCCACCAGTGATGGGGGGACGGGGCAGCCCCAGCATTTT. It codes for CATSDGGTGQPQHF. The chain couples TRBV24-1 to TRBJ1-5, with D tentatively TRBD1 (5 bases). V lost 3 bases and J lost 7, with 12 bases in between. CDR1 and CDR2 from the germline V gene are KGHDR and SFDVKD. This CDR3 comprises 14 residues.

This clonotype came up many times. V usage is TRBV5-1 and J usage is TRBJ2-7, with D tentatively TRBD2 (6 bases). The germline V gene encodes CDR1 SGHRS and CDR2 YFSETQ. V lost 4 bases, J lost 1 base, and 12 bases lay in between. CDR3 length: 14 amino acids. The CDR3 DNA is TGCGCCAGCAGCCACGGACTACGATCCTACGAGCAGTACTTC. This encodes CASSHGLRSYEQYF. Variable domain in full (rest from reference TRBV5-1 and TRBJ2-7): KAGVTQTPRYLIKTRGQQVTLSCSPISGHRSVSWYQQTPGQGLQFLFEYFSETQRNKGNFPGRFSGRQFSNSRSEMNVSTLELGDSALYLCASSHGLRSYEQYFGPGTRLTVT.

The chain links TRBV7-6 to TRBJ2-7; D unresolved. This CDR3 region has 13 residues. The ends were cut back, 6 bases at V and 3 bases at J, with 12 bases in the middle. Germline loops: CDR1 SGHVS, CDR2 FNYEAQ. CDR3 protein: CASSYSGDYEQYF. The CDR3 nucleotides read TGTGCCAGCAGTTACTCTGGAGACTACGAGCAGTACTTC.

This clonotype was recorded many times. J is TRBJ1-2 and V is TRBV29-1, with D unclear. Trimming took 6 bases from V and 2 from J, leaving 13 bases between them. CDR3 length: 13 residues. Germline V gives CDR1 SQVTM, CDR2 ANQGSEA. CDR3 sequence (DNA): TGCAGCGTCCCCAACCCGGGGAACTATGGCTACACCTTC. Protein: CSVPNPGNYGYTF.

This clonotype has a count of ten or more. The chain links TRBV7-6 to TRBJ2-2; D unclear. The V gene's germline CDR1 is SGHVS and CDR2 FNYEAQ. The CDR3 runs to 10 residues. The ends were cut back, 5 bases at V and 8 bases at J, with 3 bases in the middle. CDR3 residues: CASSRGELFF. The CDR3 DNA reads as TGTGCCAGCAGCAGGGGGGAGCTGTTTTTT.

The rearrangement links TRBV10-2 to TRBJ2-7; D unclear. There are 15 residues in the CDR3. Germline values: CDR1 WSHSY, CDR2 SAAADI. Trimming removed 2 bases at V and 2 bases at J, with 13 bases between. Here the CDR3 DNA reads TGCGCCAGCAGTGAGGGACCACCTAGGACCTACGAGCAGTACTTC. Translating gives CASSEGPPRTYEQYF.

This clonotype was seen once. With a much larger clone just one base away, this may be a read error. J is TRBJ1-6 and V is TRBV29-1; maybe TRBD1 (5 bases). Germline CDR1 SQVTM, CDR2 ANQGSEA. CDR3 length: 14 amino acids. CDR3 DNA: TGCAACGCAGGAGAGACAGATGATAATTCACCCCTCCACTTT. The encoded protein is CNAGETDDNSPLHF. Full variable domain (rest looked up from reference TRBV29-1 and TRBJ1-6): SAVISQKPSRDICQRGTSLTIQCQVDSQVTMMFWYRQQPGQSLTLIATANQGSEATYESGFVIDKFPISRPNLTFSTLTVSNMSPEDSSIYLCNAGETDDNSPLHFGNGTRLTVT.